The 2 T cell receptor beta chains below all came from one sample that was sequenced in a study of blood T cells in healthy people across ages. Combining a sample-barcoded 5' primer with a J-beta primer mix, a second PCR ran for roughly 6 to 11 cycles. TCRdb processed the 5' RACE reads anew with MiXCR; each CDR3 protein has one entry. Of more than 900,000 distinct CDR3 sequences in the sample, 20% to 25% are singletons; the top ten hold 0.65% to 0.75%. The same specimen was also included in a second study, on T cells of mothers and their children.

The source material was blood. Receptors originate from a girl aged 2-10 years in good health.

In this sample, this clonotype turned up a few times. This chain's CDR3 is CASKQIQGPPEAFF. The CDR3, as DNA: TGTGCCAGCAAACAAATACAGGGGCCTCCTGAAGCTTTCTTT. The gene calls are TRBV6-5 and TRBJ1-1; 7 positions agree with TRBD1. This CDR3 spans 14 amino acids. The germline V gene encodes CDR1 MNHEY and CDR2 SVGAGI. Trimming cost V 7 bases and J 6 bases; bases outside gene matches: 11.

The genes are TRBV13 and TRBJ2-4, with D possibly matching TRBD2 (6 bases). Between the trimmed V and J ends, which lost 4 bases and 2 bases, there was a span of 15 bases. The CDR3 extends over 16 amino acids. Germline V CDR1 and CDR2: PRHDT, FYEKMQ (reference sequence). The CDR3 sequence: CASSSLTGVSKNIQYF. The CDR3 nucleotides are TGTGCCAGCAGCTCCTTAACGGGGGTTTCCAAAAACATTCAGTACTTC.